This is a list of T cell receptor beta chains from one sample in a study of blood T cell repertoires in COVID-19. Sequenced by immunoSEQ multiplex PCR; TCRdb stores in-frame clones only, minus some. This sample carries about 300,000 clones, 65% to 90% of them seen once, and the ten largest clones take 8% to 13%. Material: PBMCs or T cells enriched from blood (not recorded which). These receptors were collected from a woman younger than 30 who had recovered from COVID-19. Both conserved end residues are part of each CDR3. A D gene is named only where the DNA matches it firmly. Rows may omit the clone size; those that give it use once, few, many or a size class.

clone_size d_call j_call v_call cdr3_aa cdr3_nt
NA TRBD1 TRBJ2-1 TRBV5-1 CASSLESGQAYNEQFF TGCGCCAGCAGCTTGGAGTCCGGACAGGCCTACAATGAGCAGTTCTTC
NA NA TRBJ1-6 TRBV30 CAWSVRPGALHF TGTGCCTGGAGTGTACGACCGGGGGCCCTCCACTTT
once TRBD2 TRBJ2-5 TRBV7-2 CASSFQRGGEGETQYF TGTGCCAGCAGCTTCCAGCGGGGGGGAGAAGGGGAGACCCAGTACTTC
NA NA TRBJ1-5 TRBV19 CASSIPGDSNQPQHF TGTGCCAGTAGTATCCCAGGGGATAGCAATCAGCCCCAGCATTTT
NA NA TRBJ1-1 TRBV19 CASSISSQAAEAFF TGTGCCAGTAGTATATCATCACAGGCGGCTGAAGCTTTCTTT
NA TRBD1 TRBJ1-2 TRBV4-1 CASSQDVQGAWYGYTF TGCGCCAGCAGCCAAGATGTGCAGGGGGCTTGGTATGGCTACACCTTC
NA TRBD1 TRBJ2-7 TRBV6-2/TRBV6-3 CASSYFHSGTGGWREQYF TGTGCCAGCAGTTACTTTCACTCCGGGACAGGGGGATGGCGGGAGCAGTACTTC
NA NA TRBJ2-1 TRBV30 CAVRLYNEQFF TGTGCCGTGAGGTTGTACAATGAGCAGTTCTTC
NA NA TRBJ2-7 TRBV27 CASRDGWTYEQYF TGTGCCAGCAGGGATGGGTGGACTTACGAGCAGTACTTC
NA NA TRBJ1-1 TRBV4-1 CASSQDTIPEAFF TGCGCCAGCAGCCAAGATACAATCCCTGAAGCTTTCTTT
NA NA TRBJ1-2 TRBV2 CASTTTVEYGYTF TGTGCCAGCACCACGACTGTTGAATATGGCTACACCTTC
NA TRBD1 TRBJ2-3 TRBV24-1 CATSDSDRNTDTQYF TGTGCCACCAGTGACTCGGACAGGAACACAGATACGCAGTATTTT
NA NA TRBJ2-5 TRBV10-3 CAISSNTVQETQYF TGTGCCATCAGCTCGAATACAGTACAAGAGACCCAGTACTTC
NA TRBD1 TRBJ2-5 TRBV24-1 CATGTGGSETQYF TGTGCCACGGGTACAGGGGGCTCGGAGACCCAGTACTTC
NA NA TRBJ1-6 TRBV7-8 CASSLAARELGSPLHF TGTGCCAGCAGCTTAGCCGCTAGAGAGTTGGGTTCACCCCTCCACTTT
NA NA TRBJ1-2 TRBV2 CASSERGARGYTF TGTGCCAGCAGTGAACGGGGGGCTCGGGGCTACACCTTC
NA TRBD2 TRBJ2-3 TRBV30 CAWSRGLAGGPDYTQYF TGTGCCTGGAGCCGAGGACTAGCGGGGGGACCTGACTATACGCAGTATTTT
NA NA TRBJ2-7 TRBV28 CASTDSSSYEQYF TGTGCCAGCACCGATTCTAGCAGCTACGAGCAGTACTTC
NA NA TRBJ1-2 TRBV29-1 CSVGAGSYGYTF TGCAGCGTGGGCGCGGGGTCCTATGGCTACACCTTC
NA NA TRBJ1-5 TRBV30 CAWSERNQPQHF TGTGCCTGGAGTGAGCGCAATCAGCCCCAGCATTTT
NA NA TRBJ1-4 TRBV2 CASSEEEGSNEKLFF TGTGCCAGCAGTGAAGAGGAGGGGTCTAATGAAAAACTGTTTTTT
NA TRBD1 TRBJ1-2 TRBV28 CASHLPGQGNYGYTF TGTGCCAGCCATCTACCGGGACAGGGGAACTATGGCTACACCTTC
NA TRBD1 TRBJ1-3 TRBV3-1/TRBV3-2 CASSPWGTGGVAGNTIYF TGTGCCAGCAGCCCATGGGGGACAGGGGGAGTAGCTGGAAACACCATATATTTT
NA NA TRBJ1-5 TRBV19 CASRRRDNHSNQPQHF TGTGCCAGTAGGCGTAGGGACAACCATAGCAATCAGCCCCAGCATTTT
NA TRBD1 TRBJ1-1 TRBV5-8 CASSLGPGQGLTEAFF TGTGCCAGCAGCTTGGGCCCCGGACAGGGTCTGACTGAAGCTTTCTTT
NA NA TRBJ1-2 TRBV4-1 CASSPLGLRRHINYGYTF TGCGCCAGCAGCCCCCTGGGACTGAGACGGCACATTAACTATGGCTACACCTTC
NA TRBD2 TRBJ2-3 TRBV28 CASSSVRFASGRSSTDTQYF TGTGCCAGCAGCTCCGTTAGGTTTGCTAGCGGGAGATCTAGCACAGATACGCAGTATTTT
NA TRBD1 TRBJ1-5 TRBV4-2 CASSQDILGTERGQPQHF TGTGCCAGCAGCCAAGACATTCTAGGGACAGAGAGGGGTCAGCCCCAGCATTTT